Given below is one T cell receptor (beta chain) in context. Its antigen specificity is not known. Per-base qualities were not stored, and no clone one base away is much larger. The immunoSEQ Assay, a bias-controlled multiplex PCR, was used to amplify TCRbeta CDR3 regions from genomic DNA. The original pipeline was this. Nucleated cell counts per sample were estimated from amplification of reference gene primers within the assay. To quantify the absolute abundance of each unique TCRbeta CDR3 rearrangement, sequence reads were collapsed and filtered. For each sample, productive Simpson clonality was calculated by taking the square root of Simpson's diversity index across productive rearrangements. TCRdb carries this immuneACCESS record with in-frame sequences only. Its versions omit some clonotypes, under half of them owing to an unresolved V gene in the studies checked, with the rest unexplained. V, J and clone size were drawn from that table, and D and trimming were deduced from the DNA. In all, the sample holds about 56,000 clones, and under 90% of those were seen once. Clones ranked in the top ten supply roughly 13% of the sample.

The collaborating institutions used their own protocols to collect whole blood in K2EDTA tubes. For TCRbeta analysis, collaborators shipped samples as frozen whole blood, isolated PBMCs, or DNA extracted from either of those sample types. Spanning cysteine to phenylalanine, the CDR3 consists of 13 amino acids. The kept DNA is CDR3 alone, 39 bases in frame from the first base. The V and J ends are trimmed by 3 bases and 2 bases, leaving 7 bases between them. CDR1 SEHNR and CDR2 FQNEAQ were looked up in the germline V gene (reference sequence). The source of the sample is a study of blood T cell repertoires in COVID-19 (dated by TCRdb to about 2020). About the study as a whole: Samples covering the acute and convalescent phases of COVID-19 were provided by collaborators in the United States, Italy and Spain. Where available, HLA class I and class II types were taken from metadata supplied by the sample provider and were not determined by assay-based typing. The sample metadata nearly always contained a de-identified subject ID, COVID-19 status, age in years and sex. A freely available public database, intended as a resource for researchers studying the immune response to SARS-CoV-2, is where the repertoires were released. Samples were obtained from the ongoing ImmuneRACE study (first 160 participants) and from over 1,000 subjects provided by 6 global collaborators. Subjects who had been exposed to COVID-19, were actively infected with it, or had recovered from it provided the deeply sampled blood TCRbeta repertoires that made up the dataset. The material from the prospective study consisted of cDNA or gDNA derived from T cells, B-cell-depleted T cells, or PBMCs.

The paper's findings and limits, for the study overall: The quantity of clinical and demographic metadata differed by source and by participant and was supplied without curation.

Sequencing input: peripheral blood. The TCR was taken from a woman of 80 years or more with acute or convalescent COVID-19. The chain joins TRBV7-9 to TRBJ1-1; no confident D gene assignment can be made. The CDR3 has the sequence CASSFLENTEAFF. The DNA sequence follows: TGTGCCAGCAGCTTTCTAGAAAACACTGAAGCTTTCTTT.